This TCR beta chain is from a study of T-cell memory formation after mild COVID-19. Study summary: TCR clustering was largely donor specific. Findings of the study overall: Memory sampled before infection contained some responding clones, suggesting cross-reactive memory joined. Clones that got smaller from day 15 to 85 had even CD4/CD8, while clones growing later tipped toward CD4+.

Looked up from germline, CDR1 is MNHEY and CDR2 is SVGEGT. This CDR3 is built from 15 residues. The ends lost 10 bases at V and 0 bases at J; junction bases unmatched: 8. Libraries for TCRalpha and TCRbeta carried sample barcodes and unique molecular identifiers via 5'RACE. Each CDR3 protein is one row after TCRdb ran MiXCR on the 5' RACE reads. The sample includes roughly 99,000 distinct CDR3 sequences, 13% to 15% seen only once; the top ten take approximately 43%. This clonotype was counted once. Its target is unknown. This chain joins TRBV6-2 or TRBV6-3 and TRBJ2-4, with TRBD1 identical over 8 bases. The TCR comes from a man aged 18 to 30 who had mild COVID-19 (a few samples of this study predate the infection). Cell type and time point are not known. Sequencing was carried out using PBMCs or a T cell subset sorted from them (not recorded which). The CDR3 loop reads CATHGRGLAKNIQYF. CDR3 nucleotide sequence: TGTGCCACCCACGGCAGGGGGCTAGCCAAAAACATTCAGTACTTC.